The 28 T cell receptor beta chains reported below all come from one sample, sequenced in a study of OX40 agonist ivuxolimab in advanced cancers. Produced via immunoSEQ multiplex PCR; TCRdb's table is partial and in-frame only. Here the sample spans about 33,000 clones, about three quarters being singletons. The material was CD4+ or CD8+ T cells sorted from blood, obtained in a trial of the OX40 agonist ivuxolimab. These receptors were collected from an adult with an advanced solid tumor such as melanoma, head and neck, liver or kidney cancer.

This sequence joins TRBV6-1 and TRBJ2-7; TRBD1 aligns across 7 bases. This CDR3 is 13 amino acids long. Germline-derived CDR1 and CDR2 are MNHNS and SASEGT. After removal of 8 bases from V and 2 bases from J, the junction contained 6 bases not matched to a gene. The CDR3 sequence is CASLRDRAYEQYF. CDR3 nucleotides: TGTGCCAGCCTACGGGACAGAGCCTACGAGCAGTACTTC.

This clone came up a few times. The chain links TRBV29-1 to TRBJ1-1; 7 positions match TRBD1. Germline assignment: CDR1 SQVTM and CDR2 ANQGSEA. The CDR3 has 14 amino acids. After removal of 1 base from V and 3 bases from J, the junction contained 5 bases not matched to a gene. CDR3 amino acids: CSVEAVQGHTEAFF. The CDR3 DNA follows: TGCAGCGTTGAAGCTGTACAGGGGCACACTGAAGCTTTCTTT. Complete variable domain (other parts from reference TRBV29-1 and TRBJ1-1): SAVISQKPSRDICQRGTSLTIQCQVDSQVTMMFWYRQQPGQSLTLIATANQGSEATYESGFVIDKFPISRPNLTFSTLTVSNMSPEDSSIYLCSVEAVQGHTEAFFGQGTRLTVV.

A remark on this clone: A junction boundary mismatches the germline segment, possibly from a read error. This chain links TRBV4-1 with TRBJ1-6; no firm D call. CDR1 is MGHRA, CDR2 YSYEKL, per germline. The CDR3 spans 13 residues. The CDR3: CASSQERNLPLHF. CDR3 bases: TGCGCCAGCAGCCAAGAGAGAAATTTACCCCTCCACTTT.

The chain has TRBV12-5 and TRBJ1-1; TRBD1 matches 10 bases. V lost 2 bases and J lost 6; bases outside the gene matches: 9. Germline CDR1 and CDR2: LGHNT and FRNRAP. The CDR3 extends over 16 amino acids. CDR3 nucleotide sequence: TGTGCTAGTGGTTTGTTCACCGGGACAGGGGCCCCTGAAGCTTTCTTT. Its protein is CASGLFTGTGAPEAFF.

V usage is TRBV29-1 and J usage is TRBJ2-5; weak D call: TRBD1 (6 bases). The V and J ends lost 4 bases and 2 bases respectively, with 8 bases between them. The CDR3 consists of 12 residues. Germline V gene sequence: CDR1 SQVTM, CDR2 ANQGSEA. The CDR3 DNA reads as TGCAGCGTTGCGGGACAACAAGAGACCCAGTACTTC. It is translated as CSVAGQQETQYF. The complete variable domain, with remaining parts taken from reference TRBV29-1 and TRBJ2-5, reads SAVISQKPSRDICQRGTSLTIQCQVDSQVTMMFWYRQQPGQSLTLIATANQGSEATYESGFVIDKFPISRPNLTFSTLTVSNMSPEDSSIYLCSVAGQQETQYFGPGTRLLVL.

About this clone itself: It is likely a read error, because the conserved phenylalanine at the end of the CDR3 is missing. The chain carries TRBV2 and TRBJ1-6; D is uncertain. Germline V gene lookup returns CDR1 SNHLY and CDR2 FYNNEI. This CDR3 region has 15 residues. Trimming cost V 4 bases and J 2 bases, with 9 bases left between them. The CDR3 DNA reads TGTGCCAGCAGTGCGAGGAGCACCTATAATTCACCCCTCCACCTT. Translated, it gives CASSARSTYNSPLHL.

The chain carries TRBV5-1 and TRBJ2-3, with D uncertain. V shed 6 bases and J shed 0 bases, with 14 bases lying between them. The CDR3 is made up of 15 amino acids. Germline V gene lookup returns CDR1 SGHRS and CDR2 YFSETQ. The CDR3 bases are TGCGCCAGCACCAGGACGGAATCTAGCACAGATACGCAGTATTTT. Amino acids: CASTRTESSTDTQYF.

Only one count was recorded for this clone. The V call is TRBV4-1, the J call TRBJ2-3; 10 bases fit TRBD1. The germline CDR1 and CDR2 sequences are MGHRA and YSYEKL. V lost 3 bases and J lost 7; bases outside the gene matches: 7. The CDR3 sequence is 15 residues long. The CDR3 here is CASSHPGQGYNTQYF. The CDR3 DNA reads TGCGCCAGCAGCCACCCGGGACAGGGGTACAATACGCAGTATTTT.

This chain uses TRBV9 with TRBJ2-1; D unresolved. V was shortened by 0 bases and J by 0 bases, with 10 bases between the two germline ends. In germline, CDR1 is SGDLS, CDR2 YYNGEE. The CDR3 sequence is 16 residues long. CDR3 protein: CASSVAPSPSYNEQFF. CDR3 DNA sequence: TGTGCCAGCAGCGTAGCACCCTCACCCTCCTACAATGAGCAGTTCTTC.

V usage is TRBV27 and J usage is TRBJ2-3; D is unresolved. This CDR3 has 14 residues. The germline V and J ends were trimmed by 2 bases and 0 bases, with 6 bases remaining between them. Germline CDR1 MNHEY, CDR2 SMNVEV (reference sequence). The CDR3 DNA reads TGTGCCAGCAGTTTACAGAGAAGCACAGATACGCAGTATTTT. Translating gives CASSLQRSTDTQYF.

The chain is built from TRBV5-1 and TRBJ2-7; possibly TRBD2 for D (5 bases). The V gene lost 0 bases and the J gene lost 2 bases, with 12 bases spanning the gap. The CDR3 spans 15 residues. Germline V gene data show CDR1 as SGHRS and CDR2 as YFSETQ. The CDR3 region has the DNA TGCGCCAGCAGCTTGGCCGGGATCCCCCCCTACGAGCAGTACTTC. Amino acid sequence: CASSLAGIPPYEQYF.

The chain uses TRBV29-1 and TRBJ2-3; tentatively, D is TRBD1 (6 bases). This CDR3 region has 12 residues. Trimming removed 4 bases at V and 12 bases at J, with 17 bases between. Germline V gene lookup returns CDR1 SQVTM and CDR2 ANQGSEA. The CDR3: CSVGPADRPQYF. CDR3 coding DNA: TGCAGCGTTGGGCCTGCCGACAGGCCTCAGTATTTT.

This chain connects TRBV9 to TRBJ2-7; 7 bases are shared with TRBD1. The CDR3 runs to 15 residues. Germline V gene sequence: CDR1 SGDLS, CDR2 YYNGEE. V lost 0 bases, J lost 1 base, and 4 bases stayed unmatched. CDR3 bases: TGTGCCAGCAGCGTAGGAGGGGGCGAGTCCTACGAGCAGTACTTC. Translated, it gives CASSVGGGESYEQYF.

J is TRBJ1-5 and V is TRBV28, with 9 bases aligning to TRBD1. Germline V CDR1 and CDR2: MDHEN, SYDVKM. J gave up 4 bases and V 2 bases, and 0 bases lay outside the gene matches. This CDR3 contains 14 residues. The DNA of the CDR3 is TGTGCCAGCAGTTTAGGGACAGGGAATCAGCCCCAGCATTTT. Protein: CASSLGTGNQPQHF.

CDR3 in amino acids: CSVTWGTEAFF. CDR3 nucleotides: TGCAGCGTCACATGGGGCACTGAAGCTTTCTTT. The chain employs TRBV29-1 and TRBJ1-1; the D is unclear. The CDR3 length is 11 residues. Looked up from germline, CDR1 is SQVTM and CDR2 is ANQGSEA. Trimming left V 6 bases short and J 4 bases short, with 9 bases between. Full variable domain (rest looked up from reference TRBV29-1 and TRBJ1-1): SAVISQKPSRDICQRGTSLTIQCQVDSQVTMMFWYRQQPGQSLTLIATANQGSEATYESGFVIDKFPISRPNLTFSTLTVSNMSPEDSSIYLCSVTWGTEAFFGQGTRLTVV.

The chain combines TRBV11-2 with TRBJ2-7, with 12 bases matching TRBD2. Germline V gene sequence: CDR1 SGHAT, CDR2 FQNNGV. The trim removed 4 bases at V and 3 bases at J, leaving 13 bases unmatched. The CDR3 is 18 residues long. The CDR3 sequence is CASSSLAGGKKILYEQYF. Written as DNA, the CDR3 is TGTGCCAGCAGCTCGCTAGCGGGGGGGAAGAAAATCCTCTACGAGCAGTACTTC.

This clone was recorded only once. The chain carries TRBV4-2 and TRBJ2-3; 9 bases align to TRBD2. Trimming at V came to 0 bases and at J to 14 bases, leaving 12 bases not matched to a gene. In germline, CDR1 is LGHNA, CDR2 YNFKEQ. This CDR3 comprises 15 residues. The CDR3 region has the DNA TGTGCCAGCAGCCAAGATCCGGGACTAGCATGGTCGCGGTATTTT. Encoded protein: CASSQDPGLAWSRYF.

The chain carries TRBV5-1 and TRBJ1-6; D may be TRBD1 (5 bases). The CDR3 loop spans 16 amino acids. The germline V and J ends were trimmed by 4 bases and 7 bases, with 18 bases remaining between them. Germline values: CDR1 SGHRS, CDR2 YFSETQ. CDR3 DNA sequence: TGCGCCAGCAGCCGGTCGGGGATGGCAGGGAATTCACCCCTCCACTTT. Translated, it gives CASSRSGMAGNSPLHF.

The chain combines TRBV12-5 with TRBJ1-1; no definite D call. This CDR3 has 16 amino acids. The germline V gene encodes CDR1 LGHNT and CDR2 FRNRAP. V dropped 0 bases and J dropped 4 bases, with 15 bases sitting between them. The CDR3 region has the DNA TGTGCTAGTGGTTTGGTATCTGGCCGGTATGCCACTGAAGCTTTCTTT. It is translated as CASGLVSGRYATEAFF.

The V gene is TRBV5-1, the J gene TRBJ2-3; no firm D call. With 1 base removed from V and 2 bases from J, the gap between germline ends came to 5 bases. The CDR3 length is 13 residues. Looked up from germline, CDR1 is SGHRS and CDR2 is YFSETQ. The CDR3 spells CASSLTFTDTQYF. CDR3 coding DNA: TGCGCCAGCAGCTTGACTTTCACAGATACGCAGTATTTT.

The CDR3 is CASRPGQGRTYEQYF. CDR3 nucleotides: TGTGCCAGCAGACCGGGACAGGGTCGCACCTACGAGCAGTACTTC. The chain joins TRBV6-5 to TRBJ2-7, with 9 bases fitting TRBD1. The CDR3 sequence is 15 residues long. From germline, CDR1 is MNHEY and CDR2 SVGAGI. After removal of 6 bases from V and 2 bases from J, the junction contained 8 bases not matched to a gene.

This rearrangement joins TRBV10-3 to TRBJ2-2, with 11 nucleotides matching TRBD1. The CDR3 covers 17 residues. Germline values: CDR1 ENHRY, CDR2 SYGVKD. V lost 8 bases to trimming and J lost 1 base; unmatched junction nucleotides: 9. CDR3 nucleotides: TGTGCCATCTCCGGGACAGGGGGGACCCAGAACACCGGGGAGCTGTTTTTT. It yields the protein CAISGTGGTQNTGELFF.

The chain carries TRBV6-1 and TRBJ1-5; no clear D gene. This CDR3 has 15 residues. Germline V gene sequence: CDR1 MNHNS, CDR2 SASEGT. Trimming stripped 0 bases from V and 0 bases from J, with 6 bases between. Written as DNA, the CDR3 is TGTGCCAGCAGTGAAGCGCTCGGTAGCAATCAGCCCCAGCATTTT. Translating it yields CASSEALGSNQPQHF.

The CDR3 protein is CASSKTGVNSPLHF. The CDR3 bases are TGTGCCAGTAGTAAGACAGGGGTTAATTCACCCCTCCACTTT. This rearrangement joins TRBV19 to TRBJ1-6; TRBD1 matches 8 bases. The CDR3 is made up of 14 amino acids. V lost 4 bases and J lost 6; bases outside the gene matches: 2. CDR1 is LNHDA, CDR2 SQIVND, per germline (reference sequence).

V and J are TRBV19 and TRBJ1-6; 8 bases are shared with TRBD1. Germline CDR1 reads LNHDA; CDR2 reads SQIVND (reference sequence). This CDR3 has 15 residues. Losses at the gene ends were 5 bases for V and 8 bases for J; bases not matched to a gene: 8. CDR3 in DNA: TGTGCCAGTAGTGCCGGGACAGGTCCAGATTCACCCCTCCACTTT. Translating it yields CASSAGTGPDSPLHF.

The chain recombines TRBV6-6 with TRBJ2-5; 12 nucleotides match TRBD2. CDR1 and CDR2 (germline): MNHNY, SVGAGI (reference sequence). This CDR3 region has 15 residues. V trimming: 6 bases; J trimming: 4 bases; junction bases outside the gene matches: 6. Here the CDR3 reads CASSPLAGGRETQYF. CDR3 nucleotide sequence: TGTGCCAGCAGCCCTCTAGCGGGGGGGCGAGAGACCCAGTACTTC.

The chain uses TRBV6-4 and TRBJ1-5; TRBD1 matches 8 bases. The V gene end was trimmed by 3 bases and the J gene end by 6 bases; junction bases not matched to a gene: 7. Germline loops: CDR1 MRHNA, CDR2 SNTAGT. This CDR3 region has 15 residues. The CDR3 region is CASSELGQGRQPQHF. The DNA for the CDR3 is TGTGCCAGCAGTGAGCTAGGACAGGGACGTCAGCCCCAGCATTTT.

This clone was counted once. The same CDR3 arises from other DNA sequences in this sample as well. V is TRBV11-2 and J is TRBJ2-7; 10 bases are shared with TRBD1. Germline CDR1 SGHAT, CDR2 FQNNGV. The CDR3 is made up of 18 amino acids. V shed 5 bases and J 3 bases; nucleotides not matched to a gene: 16. Here the CDR3 reads CASSAARDRGRGYYEQYF. CDR3 coding DNA: TGTGCCAGCAGCGCTGCCCGAGACAGGGGGCGAGGATACTACGAGCAGTACTTC.